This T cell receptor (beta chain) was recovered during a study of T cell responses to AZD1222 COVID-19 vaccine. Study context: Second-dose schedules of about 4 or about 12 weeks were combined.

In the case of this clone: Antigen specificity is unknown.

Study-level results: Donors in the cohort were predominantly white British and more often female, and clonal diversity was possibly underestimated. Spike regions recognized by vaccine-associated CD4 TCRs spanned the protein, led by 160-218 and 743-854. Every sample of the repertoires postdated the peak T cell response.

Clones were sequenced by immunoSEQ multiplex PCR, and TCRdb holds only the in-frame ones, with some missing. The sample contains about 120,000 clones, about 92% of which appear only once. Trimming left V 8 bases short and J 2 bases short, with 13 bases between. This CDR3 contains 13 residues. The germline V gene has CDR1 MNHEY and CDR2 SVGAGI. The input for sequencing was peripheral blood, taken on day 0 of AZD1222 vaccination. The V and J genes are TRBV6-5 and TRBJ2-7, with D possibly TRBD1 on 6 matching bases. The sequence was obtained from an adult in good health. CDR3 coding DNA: TGTGCCAGCGAAAGACAGGCAACCTACGAGCAGTACTTC. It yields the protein CASERQATYEQYF.